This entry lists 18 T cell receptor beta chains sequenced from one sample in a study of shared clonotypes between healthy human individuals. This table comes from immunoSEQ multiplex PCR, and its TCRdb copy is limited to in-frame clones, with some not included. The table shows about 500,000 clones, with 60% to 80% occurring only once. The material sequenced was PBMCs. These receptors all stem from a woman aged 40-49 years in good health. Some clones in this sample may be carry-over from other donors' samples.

The CDR3 bases are TGTGCCAGCAGCCAAGATGCAGGGTGGGATCAGCCCCAGCATTTT. This sequence encodes CASSQDAGWDQPQHF. J is TRBJ1-5 and V is TRBV14, with a possible D match to TRBD1 (5 bases). Trimming took off 0 bases at V and 5 bases at J, with 11 bases between the two ends. The CDR3 consists of 15 residues. Germline lookup yields CDR1 SGHDN and CDR2 FVKESK.

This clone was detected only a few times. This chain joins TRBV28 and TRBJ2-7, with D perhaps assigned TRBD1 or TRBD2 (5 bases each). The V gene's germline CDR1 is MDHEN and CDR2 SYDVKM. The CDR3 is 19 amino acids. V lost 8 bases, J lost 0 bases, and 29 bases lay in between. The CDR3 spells CASFTPGQGDLRLSYEQYF. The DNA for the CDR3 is TGTGCCAGCTTTACCCCCGGGCAGGGAGACCTCAGACTCTCCTACGAGCAGTACTTC.

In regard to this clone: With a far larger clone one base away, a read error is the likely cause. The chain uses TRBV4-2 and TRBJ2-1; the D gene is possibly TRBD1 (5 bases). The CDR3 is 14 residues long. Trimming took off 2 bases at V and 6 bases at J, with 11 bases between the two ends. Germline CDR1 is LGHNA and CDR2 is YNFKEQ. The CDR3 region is CASSQPGITNEQFF. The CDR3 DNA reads TGTGCCAGCAGCCAACCAGGGATTACCAATGAGCAGTTCTTC.

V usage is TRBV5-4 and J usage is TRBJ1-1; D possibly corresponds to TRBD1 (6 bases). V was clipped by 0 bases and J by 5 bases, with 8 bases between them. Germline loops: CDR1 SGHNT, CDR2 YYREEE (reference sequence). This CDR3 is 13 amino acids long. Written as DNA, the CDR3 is TGTGCCAGCAGCTTGGGCAGGGGAACTGAAGCTTTCTTT. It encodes CASSLGRGTEAFF.

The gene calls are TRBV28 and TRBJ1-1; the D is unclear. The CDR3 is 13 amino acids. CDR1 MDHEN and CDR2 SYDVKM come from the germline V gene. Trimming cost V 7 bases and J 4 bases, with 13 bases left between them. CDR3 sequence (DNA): TGTGCCAGCACCTCGGGGATCGGCACTGAAGCTTTCTTT. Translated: CASTSGIGTEAFF.

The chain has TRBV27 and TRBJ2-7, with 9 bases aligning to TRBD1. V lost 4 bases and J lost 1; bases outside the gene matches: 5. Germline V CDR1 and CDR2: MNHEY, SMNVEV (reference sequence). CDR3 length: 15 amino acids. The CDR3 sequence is CASSWGTGPSYEQYF. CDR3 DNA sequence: TGTGCCAGCAGTTGGGGGACAGGGCCATCCTACGAGCAGTACTTC.

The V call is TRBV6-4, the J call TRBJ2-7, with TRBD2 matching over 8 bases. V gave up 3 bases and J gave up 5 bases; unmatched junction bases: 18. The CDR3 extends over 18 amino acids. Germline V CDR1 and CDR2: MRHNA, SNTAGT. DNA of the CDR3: TGTGCCAGCAGTGAATACGAGCGGGAGTCTCCGGGGGCCGACGAGCAGTACTTC. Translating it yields CASSEYERESPGADEQYF.

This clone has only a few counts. The CDR3 coding sequence is TGTGCCAGCAGTCCAAGAACAGGGCTCGGAAACATTCAGTACTTC. It translates to CASSPRTGLGNIQYF. V and J are TRBV28 and TRBJ2-4; D might be TRBD1 (6 bases). The CDR3 loop spans 15 amino acids. Germline values: CDR1 MDHEN, CDR2 SYDVKM. V lost 5 bases and J 6 bases, leaving 17 bases between the germline ends.

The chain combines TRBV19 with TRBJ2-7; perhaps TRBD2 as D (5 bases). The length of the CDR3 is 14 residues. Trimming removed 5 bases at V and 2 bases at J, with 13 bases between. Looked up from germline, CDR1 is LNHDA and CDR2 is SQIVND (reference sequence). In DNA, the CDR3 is TGTGCCAGTAGTCCGACGGGGTCGGCCTACGAGCAGTACTTC. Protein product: CASSPTGSAYEQYF.

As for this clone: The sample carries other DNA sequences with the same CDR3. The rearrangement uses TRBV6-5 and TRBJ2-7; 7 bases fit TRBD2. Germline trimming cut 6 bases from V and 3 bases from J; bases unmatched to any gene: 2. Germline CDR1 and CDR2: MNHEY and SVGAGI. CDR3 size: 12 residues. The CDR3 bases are TGTGCCAGCAGAGGGAGGGGCTACGAGCAGTACTTC. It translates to CASRGRGYEQYF.

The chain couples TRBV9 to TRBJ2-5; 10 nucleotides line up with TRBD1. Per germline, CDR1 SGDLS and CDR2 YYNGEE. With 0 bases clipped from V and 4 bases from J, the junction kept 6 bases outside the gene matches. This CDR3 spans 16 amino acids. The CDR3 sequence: CASSVGARDRGETQYF. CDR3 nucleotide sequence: TGTGCCAGCAGCGTAGGGGCCCGGGACAGGGGAGAGACCCAGTACTTC. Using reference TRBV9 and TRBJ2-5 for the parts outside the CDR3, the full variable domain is DSGVTQTPKHLITATGQRVTLRCSPRSGDLSVYWYQQSLDQGLQFLIQYYNGEERAKGNILERFSAQQFPDLHSELNLSSLELGDSALYFCASSVGARDRGETQYFGPGTRLLVL.

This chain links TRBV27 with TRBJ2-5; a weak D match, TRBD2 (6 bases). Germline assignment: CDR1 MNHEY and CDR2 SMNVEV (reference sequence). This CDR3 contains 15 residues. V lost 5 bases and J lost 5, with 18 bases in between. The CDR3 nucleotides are TGTGCCAGCAGTCGATTACCCGGGAGAGGGGAGACCCAGTACTTC. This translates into CASSRLPGRGETQYF.

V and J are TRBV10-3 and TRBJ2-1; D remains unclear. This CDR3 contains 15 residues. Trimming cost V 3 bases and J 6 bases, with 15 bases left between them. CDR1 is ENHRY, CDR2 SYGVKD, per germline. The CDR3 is CAISEITMGCNEQFF. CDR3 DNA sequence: TGTGCCATCAGTGAAATTACTATGGGCTGCAATGAGCAGTTCTTC.

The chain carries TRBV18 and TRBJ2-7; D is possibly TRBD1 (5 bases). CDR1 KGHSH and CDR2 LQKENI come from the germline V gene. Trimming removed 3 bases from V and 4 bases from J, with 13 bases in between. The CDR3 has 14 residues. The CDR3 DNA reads TGTGCCAGCTCACCGTCAGGGTGGGATTACGAGCAGTACTTC. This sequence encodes CASSPSGWDYEQYF.

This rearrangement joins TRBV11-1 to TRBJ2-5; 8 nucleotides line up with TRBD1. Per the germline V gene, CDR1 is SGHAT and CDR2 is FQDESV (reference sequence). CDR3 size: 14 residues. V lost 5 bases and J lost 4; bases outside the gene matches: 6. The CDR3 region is CASSPGQGRETQYF. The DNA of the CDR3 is TGTGCCAGCAGCCCCGGACAGGGTAGAGAGACCCAGTACTTC.

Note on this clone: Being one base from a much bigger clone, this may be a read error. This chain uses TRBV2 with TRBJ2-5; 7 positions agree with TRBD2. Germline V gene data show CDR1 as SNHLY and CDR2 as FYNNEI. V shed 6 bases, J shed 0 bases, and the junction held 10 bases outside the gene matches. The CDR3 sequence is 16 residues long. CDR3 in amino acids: CASRVTGTTYQETQYF. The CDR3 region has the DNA TGTGCCAGCAGAGTGACCGGGACTACCTACCAAGAGACCCAGTACTTC.

The CDR3 nucleotides are TGTGCCAGCAGCTTAGGACTAGCGGGATCCTACGAGCAGTACTTC. It encodes CASSLGLAGSYEQYF. The V and J genes are TRBV11-2 and TRBJ2-7; 11 nucleotides match TRBD2. Germline-derived CDR1 and CDR2 are SGHAT and FQNNGV. Trimming removed 1 base from V and 1 base from J; junction bases left unmatched: 0. CDR3 size: 15 residues.

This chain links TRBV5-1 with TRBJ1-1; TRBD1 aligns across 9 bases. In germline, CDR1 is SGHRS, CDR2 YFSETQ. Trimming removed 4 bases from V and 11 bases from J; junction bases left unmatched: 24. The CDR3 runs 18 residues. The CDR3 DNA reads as TGCGCCAGCAGCGGGTCACCGGTCGGGACAGGGAACTTTAAGGGGGCTTTCTTT. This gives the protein CASSGSPVGTGNFKGAFF.